The 5 T cell receptor beta chains given below trace back to one sample, sequenced in a study of blood T cell repertoires in COVID-19 (TCRdb year 2020). Libraries were prepared through the immunoSEQ multiplex PCR assay. TCRdb took this table from immuneACCESS and kept in-frame rearrangements with V and J called. Such tables lack part of the clones; where checked against another copy, unresolved V genes explain under half of the gap, and the rest is unexplained. Here the sample has fewer than 400,000 clones; 80% to 90% occur a single time. The ten largest clones capture more than 2% of the sample. Specimen: PBMCs or T cells enriched from blood (not recorded which). The receptors stem from a man aged 25 to 40 who had recovered from COVID-19.

This clone was seen only a few times. V usage is TRBV6-5 and J usage is TRBJ1-6; D perhaps matches TRBD1 (5 bases). The ends were cut back, 0 bases at V and 9 bases at J, with 12 bases in the middle. The CDR3 sequence is 15 residues long. Germline CDR1 reads MNHEY; CDR2 reads SVGAGI. Here the CDR3 DNA reads TGTGCCAGCAGTTACTCGACGGCCGGGGGTTCACCCCTCCACTTT. This codes for CASSYSTAGGSPLHF.

The J gene is TRBJ1-2, the V gene TRBV28; the D gene is possibly TRBD1 (6 bases). V dropped 3 bases and J dropped 3 bases, with 20 bases sitting between them. The CDR3 spans 17 residues. Germline CDR1 and CDR2: MDHEN and SYDVKM. The DNA of the CDR3 is TGTGCCAGCAGTTTTCTTACAGGGCTGCCTCGAGACTATGGCTACACCTTC. It specifies CASSFLTGLPRDYGYTF.

Only a few counts were recorded for this clone. Within the sample, other DNA sequences also encode this same CDR3. The chain employs TRBV3-1 (or the pseudogene TRBV3-2) and TRBJ2-1; D may be TRBD1 (5 bases). V was clipped by 4 bases and J by 4 bases, with 8 bases between them. Germline values: CDR1 LGHDT, CDR2 YNNKEL (reference sequence). This CDR3 spans 13 amino acids. CDR3 in amino acids: CASSPDRYNEQFF. CDR3 bases: TGTGCCAGCAGCCCAGACAGATACAATGAGCAGTTCTTC.

About this clone: Other DNA sequences in this sample translate to the same CDR3. The J gene is TRBJ2-5, the V gene TRBV5-4, with D tentatively TRBD1 (6 bases). The CDR3 runs to 16 residues. V was shortened by 0 bases and J by 2 bases, with 14 bases between the two germline ends. Germline V gives CDR1 SGHNT, CDR2 YYREEE (reference sequence). The CDR3 coding sequence is TGTGCCAGCAGCTTGGCCGCAGGGGTGGGACAAGAGACCCAGTACTTC. It is translated as CASSLAAGVGQETQYF.

This clone was seen just once. The V gene is TRBV4-1, the J gene TRBJ1-2, with 10 positions matching TRBD1. This CDR3 region has 19 residues. After removal of 2 bases from V and 3 bases from J, the junction contained 15 bases not matched to a gene. CDR1 is MGHRA and CDR2 is YSYEKL in the germline V gene. CDR3 protein: CASSQTPSRQGARDYGYTF. DNA for the CDR3: TGCGCCAGCAGCCAAACCCCATCCAGACAGGGGGCGCGGGACTATGGCTACACCTTC.